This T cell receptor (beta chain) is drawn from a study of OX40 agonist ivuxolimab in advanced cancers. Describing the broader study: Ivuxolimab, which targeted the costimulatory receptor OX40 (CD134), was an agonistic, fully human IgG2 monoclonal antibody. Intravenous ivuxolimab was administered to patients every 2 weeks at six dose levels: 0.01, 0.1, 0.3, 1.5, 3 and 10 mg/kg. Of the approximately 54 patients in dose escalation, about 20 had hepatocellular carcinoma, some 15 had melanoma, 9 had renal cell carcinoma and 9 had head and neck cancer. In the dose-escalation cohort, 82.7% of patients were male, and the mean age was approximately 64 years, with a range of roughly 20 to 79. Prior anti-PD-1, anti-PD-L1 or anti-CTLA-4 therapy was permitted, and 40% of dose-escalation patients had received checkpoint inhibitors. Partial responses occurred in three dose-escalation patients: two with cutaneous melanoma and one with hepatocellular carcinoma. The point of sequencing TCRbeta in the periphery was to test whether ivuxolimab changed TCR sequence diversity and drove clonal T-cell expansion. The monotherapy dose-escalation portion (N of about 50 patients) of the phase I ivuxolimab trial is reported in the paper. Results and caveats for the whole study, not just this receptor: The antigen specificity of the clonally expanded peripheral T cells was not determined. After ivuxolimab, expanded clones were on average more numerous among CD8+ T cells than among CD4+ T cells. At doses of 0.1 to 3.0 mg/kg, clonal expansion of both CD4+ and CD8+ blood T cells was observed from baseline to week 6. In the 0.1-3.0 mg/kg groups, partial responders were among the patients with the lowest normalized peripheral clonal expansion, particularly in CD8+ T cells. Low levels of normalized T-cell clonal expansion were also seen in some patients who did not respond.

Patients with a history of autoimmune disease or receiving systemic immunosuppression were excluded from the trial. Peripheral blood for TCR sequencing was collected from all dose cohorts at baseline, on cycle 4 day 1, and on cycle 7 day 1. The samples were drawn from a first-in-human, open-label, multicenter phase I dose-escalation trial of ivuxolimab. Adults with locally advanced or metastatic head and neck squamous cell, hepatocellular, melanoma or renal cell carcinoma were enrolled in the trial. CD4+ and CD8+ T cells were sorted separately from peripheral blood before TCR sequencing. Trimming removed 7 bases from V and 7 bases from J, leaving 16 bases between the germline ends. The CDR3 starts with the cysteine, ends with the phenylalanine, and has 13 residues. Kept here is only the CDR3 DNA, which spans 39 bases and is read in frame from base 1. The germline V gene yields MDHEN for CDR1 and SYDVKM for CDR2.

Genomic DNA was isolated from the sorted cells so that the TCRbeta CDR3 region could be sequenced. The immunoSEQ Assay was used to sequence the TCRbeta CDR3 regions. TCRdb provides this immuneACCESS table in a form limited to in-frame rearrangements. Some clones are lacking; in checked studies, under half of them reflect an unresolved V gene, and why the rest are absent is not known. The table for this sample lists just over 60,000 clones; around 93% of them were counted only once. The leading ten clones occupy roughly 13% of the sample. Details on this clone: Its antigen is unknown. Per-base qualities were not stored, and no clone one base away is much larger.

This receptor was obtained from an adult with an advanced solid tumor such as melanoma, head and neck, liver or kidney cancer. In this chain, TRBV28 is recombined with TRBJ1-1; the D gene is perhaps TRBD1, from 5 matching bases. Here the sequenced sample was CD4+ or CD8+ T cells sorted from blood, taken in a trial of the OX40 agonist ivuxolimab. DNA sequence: TGTGCCAGCAACACGTTTGTTACAGGTGAAGCTTTCTTT. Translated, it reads CASNTFVTGEAFF. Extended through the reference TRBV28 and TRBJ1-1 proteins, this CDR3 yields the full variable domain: DVKVTQSSRYLVKRTGEKVFLECVQDMDHENMFWYRQDPGLGLRLIYFSYDVKMKEKGDIPEGYSVSREKKERFSLILESASTNQTSMYLCASNTFVTGEAFFGQGTRLTVV.